The 10 T cell receptor beta chains below all came from one sample that was sequenced in a study of blood T cell repertoires in COVID-19. Assay used: immunoSEQ multiplex PCR; TCRdb lists only in-frame clones, some missing. Here the sample spans 270,000 or so clones, about 85% being singletons. Sequencing was carried out using PBMCs or T cells enriched from blood (not recorded which). The receptors derive from a woman in her 50s who had been exposed to COVID-19.

The chain combines TRBV2 with TRBJ1-1; the D is unclear. CDR3 length: 12 amino acids. The V end was cut by 8 bases, the J end by 2 bases, with 9 bases between. The germline V gene encodes CDR1 SNHLY and CDR2 FYNNEI. The CDR3 DNA is TGTGCCAGCCCGGTACCAAACACTGAAGCTTTCTTT. It codes for CASPVPNTEAFF. Based on the CDR3 plus reference TRBV2 and TRBJ1-1, the full variable domain is EPEVTQTPSHQVTQMGQEVILRCVPISNHLYFYWYRQILGQKVEFLVSFYNNEISEKSEIFDDQFSVERPDGSNFTLKIRSTKLEDSAMYFCASPVPNTEAFFGQGTRLTVV.

The chain is built from TRBV4-2 and TRBJ1-2, with 9 bases aligning to TRBD1. The CDR3 length is 16 residues. V lost 0 bases and J lost 5; bases outside the gene matches: 7. Germline CDR1 and CDR2: LGHNA and YNFKEQ. CDR3 bases: TGTGCCAGCAGCCAAGAGAGTGCGGACAGGGGATATGGCTACACCTTC. It yields the protein CASSQESADRGYGYTF.

V and J are TRBV5-6 and TRBJ2-5; no clear D. V dropped 2 bases and J dropped 4 bases, with 12 bases sitting between them. This CDR3 has 14 residues. Germline V gene sequence: CDR1 SGHDT, CDR2 YYEEEE. CDR3 coding DNA: TGTGCCAGCAGCTTCCCCTTACCGGGAGAGACCCAGTACTTC. It codes for CASSFPLPGETQYF.

This clone was observed a handful of times. The J gene is TRBJ2-7, the V gene TRBV6-2 or TRBV6-3, with a weak D call TRBD1 (5 bases). CDR1 is MNHEY and CDR2 is SVGEGT in the germline V gene. V was clipped by 4 bases and J by 2 bases, with 15 bases between them. CDR3 length equals 15 residues. The CDR3 here is CASSSLLLDTYEQYF. In nucleotides, the CDR3 is TGTGCCAGCAGTTCCCTCCTGTTGGACACCTACGAGCAGTACTTC.

This clone was recorded once. J is TRBJ2-3 and V is TRBV5-1, with TRBD2 matching over 9 bases. Germline V gives CDR1 SGHRS, CDR2 YFSETQ. J lost 2 bases, V lost 2 bases, and 3 bases had no gene match. The CDR3 has 15 amino acids. The CDR3 region is CASSFLAGTTDTQYF. CDR3 nucleotide sequence: TGCGCCAGCAGCTTTCTAGCGGGGACCACAGATACGCAGTATTTT.

Here the CDR3 reads CASRGTGWNEQFF. Here the CDR3 DNA reads TGCGCCAGCAGGGGGACAGGGTGGAATGAGCAGTTCTTC. The chain recombines TRBV10-2 with TRBJ2-1; 9 nucleotides line up with TRBD1. J gave up 7 bases and V 6 bases, and 4 bases lay outside the gene matches. CDR1 WSHSY and CDR2 SAAADI come from the germline V gene. CDR3 length: 13 amino acids.

The chain recombines TRBV5-1 with TRBJ1-2; D perhaps matches TRBD1 (6 bases). The CDR3 contains 13 residues. V shed 4 bases and J shed 4 bases, with 11 bases lying between them. Germline values: CDR1 SGHRS, CDR2 YFSETQ. The CDR3 spells CASSLGHFYGYTF. CDR3 sequence (DNA): TGCGCCAGCAGCCTGGGACACTTCTATGGCTACACCTTC.

The chain employs TRBV5-8 and TRBJ1-4; possible D gene TRBD1, 6 bases. Germline loops: CDR1 SGHTS, CDR2 YDEGEE. Trimming shortened V by 4 bases and J by 4 bases, and 23 bases separated the two germline ends. This CDR3 comprises 18 residues. Here the CDR3 reads CASSGGGASDRFNEKLFF. The CDR3 DNA reads TGTGCCAGCAGCGGAGGAGGAGCCTCGGACAGATTTAATGAAAAACTGTTTTTT.

This clone was detected only a few times. The V and J genes are TRBV6-1 and TRBJ2-5; the D is unclear. Per the germline V gene, CDR1 is MNHNS and CDR2 is SASEGT. The germline V and J ends were trimmed by 0 bases and 5 bases, with 7 bases remaining between them. The CDR3 loop spans 13 amino acids. CDR3 in amino acids: CASSEALRETQYF. The CDR3, as DNA: TGTGCCAGCAGTGAAGCGCTCCGGGAGACCCAGTACTTC.

This chain joins TRBV6-5 and TRBJ1-2, with D perhaps TRBD1 (5 bases). The CDR3 sequence is 12 residues long. The V end was cut by 8 bases, the J end by 6 bases, with 13 bases between. The germline V gene has CDR1 MNHEY and CDR2 SVGAGI. The CDR3 sequence is CASARRGDGYTF. The CDR3 bases are TGTGCCAGCGCACGGCGGGGGGATGGCTACACCTTC.